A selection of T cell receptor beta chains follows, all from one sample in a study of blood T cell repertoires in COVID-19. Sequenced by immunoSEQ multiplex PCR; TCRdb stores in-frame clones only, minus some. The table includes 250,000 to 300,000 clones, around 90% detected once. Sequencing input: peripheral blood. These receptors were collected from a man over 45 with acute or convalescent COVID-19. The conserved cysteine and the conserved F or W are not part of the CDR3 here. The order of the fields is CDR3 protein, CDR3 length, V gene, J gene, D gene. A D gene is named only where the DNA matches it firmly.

ASSPGGDPLGYT	12	TRBV5-1	TRBJ1-2	.
ASSYSMGRNTEAF	13	TRBV6-5	TRBJ1-1	.
ASSLRSPRAGGLSYEQY	17	TRBV27	TRBJ2-7	TRBD2
ASSFGHPQDTEAF	13	TRBV5-6	TRBJ1-1	.
ASSIIGQGYNEQF	13	TRBV19	TRBJ2-1	TRBD1
ASDFPAVGTGGYSPLH	16	TRBV2	TRBJ1-6	TRBD1
ASSLGSSAQEGEQF	14	TRBV6-6	TRBJ2-1	.
AISAGKEGTNEKLF	14	TRBV10-3	TRBJ1-4	.
ASSDRGRIRKY	11	TRBV6-5	TRBJ2-7	.
ASSLKPGNTIY	11	TRBV7-3	TRBJ1-3	.
ASSEVRGTGDEQF	13	TRBV2	TRBJ2-1	.
ATSRDRGDEQY	11	TRBV7-9	TRBJ2-7	TRBD1
ASSLGQPLANYGYT	14	TRBV5-1	TRBJ1-2	.
ASSLLAGDAGNEQF	14	TRBV7-3	TRBJ2-1	TRBD2
ASSQRGTTLTLGELF	15	TRBV3-1/TRBV3-2	TRBJ2-2	TRBD2
ASSRGGGTDTQY	12	TRBV5-5	TRBJ2-3	TRBD2
ASSKGGDGPPKLF	13	TRBV4-1	TRBJ1-4	.
ASARQETQY	9	TRBV10-2	TRBJ2-5	.
ASSEMGRRGTEAF	13	TRBV2	TRBJ1-1	.
ASSPDRADQPQH	12	TRBV2	TRBJ1-5	TRBD1
ASSLAGLVQDTQY	13	TRBV27	TRBJ2-3	TRBD2
ASSLTGGGGYT	11	TRBV6-5	TRBJ1-2	TRBD1
ASGNRGGYGYT	11	TRBV3-1/TRBV3-2	TRBJ1-2	TRBD1
ASSSQTGPYEQY	12	TRBV6-5	TRBJ2-7	TRBD1
ASGPGTNSPLH	11	TRBV12-5	TRBJ1-6	.
AWGTGTGRAEQY	12	TRBV30	TRBJ2-7	TRBD1
ASSQTPKWGDTDTQY	15	TRBV4-1	TRBJ2-3	.
ASSVGQGGYGYT	12	TRBV9	TRBJ1-2	TRBD1
ASSLKGQGYEQY	12	TRBV27	TRBJ2-7	TRBD1
ASSQERAGGSYGYT	14	TRBV4-2	TRBJ1-2	TRBD1
ASTGGQGQYGYT	12	TRBV9	TRBJ1-2	TRBD1
ASSLLAGGYNEQF	13	TRBV28	TRBJ2-1	TRBD2
ASSSWDRDTLH	11	TRBV19	TRBJ1-6	TRBD1
ASSQQGLGQENTEAF	15	TRBV18	TRBJ1-1	.
ASSLVSGGATDTQY	14	TRBV5-6	TRBJ2-3	TRBD2
ASSPPGRGANIQY	13	TRBV7-3	TRBJ2-4	.
ASSRTSGIETQY	12	TRBV10-2	TRBJ2-5	TRBD2
ASSPPDAGTSWY	12	TRBV18	TRBJ2-3	TRBD2
ASSYPGLAGDTQY	13	TRBV6-5	TRBJ2-3	TRBD2
ASRLAATYEQY	11	TRBV6-5	TRBJ2-7	TRBD2
ASSPPGVAGPREQY	14	TRBV18	TRBJ2-7	TRBD2
SASRGARGNQPQH	13	TRBV20-1	TRBJ1-5	.
ASSLEWSTGELF	12	TRBV6-4	TRBJ2-2	.
ASSVLSGETQY	11	TRBV9	TRBJ2-5	.
ASSQGGGAANEQF	13	TRBV3-1/TRBV3-2	TRBJ2-1	.
ATSRVGSGTGHYEQY	15	TRBV15	TRBJ2-7	TRBD1
ASSPDRMDSPLH	12	TRBV11-2	TRBJ1-6	.
ASIDDRVALLAF	12	TRBV7-8	TRBJ1-1	TRBD1
ATSGGLAGVSYEQY	14	TRBV15	TRBJ2-7	TRBD2
ASSLAEAGTGELF	13	TRBV5-1	TRBJ2-2	.
ASSQGALEKLF	11	TRBV3-1/TRBV3-2	TRBJ1-4	.
ASSTGTTYNEQF	12	TRBV2	TRBJ2-1	TRBD2
ASSVGTSGAYEQY	13	TRBV9	TRBJ2-7	TRBD2
ASSQDRDQYSNQPQH	15	TRBV4-1	TRBJ1-5	.